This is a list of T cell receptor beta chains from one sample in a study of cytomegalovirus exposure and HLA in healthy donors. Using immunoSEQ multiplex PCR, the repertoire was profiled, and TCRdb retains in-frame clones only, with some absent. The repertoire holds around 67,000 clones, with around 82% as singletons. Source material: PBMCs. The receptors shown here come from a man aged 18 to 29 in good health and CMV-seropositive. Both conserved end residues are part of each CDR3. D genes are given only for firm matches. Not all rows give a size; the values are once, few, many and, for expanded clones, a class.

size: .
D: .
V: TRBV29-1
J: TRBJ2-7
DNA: TGCAGCGTTGCGGACAGCTCCTACGAGCAGTACTTC
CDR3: CSVADSSYEQYF

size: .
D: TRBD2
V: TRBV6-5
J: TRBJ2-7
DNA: TGTGCCAGCAGCCCAGTTGCCGGGGGGGCGAGCGAGCAGTACTTC
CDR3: CASSPVAGGASEQYF

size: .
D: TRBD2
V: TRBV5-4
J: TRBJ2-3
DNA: TGTGCCAGCAGCTGGGCTAGCGGGCTCACAGATACGCAGTATTTT
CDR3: CASSWASGLTDTQYF

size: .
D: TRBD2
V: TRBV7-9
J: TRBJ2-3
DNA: TGTGCCAGCAGCTTAACGGGGGGGACAACAGATACGCAGTATTTT
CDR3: CASSLTGGTTDTQYF

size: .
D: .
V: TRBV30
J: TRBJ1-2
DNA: TGTGCCTGGACCCACACGACCGCTAGCTATGGCTACACCTTC
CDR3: CAWTHTTASYGYTF

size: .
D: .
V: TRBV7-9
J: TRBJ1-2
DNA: TGTGCCAGCAGCTTAGGGCACAGCACTAACTATGGCTACACCTTC
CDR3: CASSLGHSTNYGYTF

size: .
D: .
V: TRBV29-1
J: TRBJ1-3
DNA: TGCAGCGCCGGGGGGTCGGACACCATATATTTT
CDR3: CSAGGSDTIYF

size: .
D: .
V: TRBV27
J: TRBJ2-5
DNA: TGTGCCAGCAAGAGACTAGGGGACCAAGAGACCCAGTACTTC
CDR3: CASKRLGDQETQYF

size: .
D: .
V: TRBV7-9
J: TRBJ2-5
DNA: TGTGCCAGCAGCTCTTCAGCCCACAGGGCGCAAGAGACCCAGTACTTC
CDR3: CASSSSAHRAQETQYF

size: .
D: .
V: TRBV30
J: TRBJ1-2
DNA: TGTGCCCGCCAGGGCGGTAACTATGGCTACACCTTC
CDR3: CARQGGNYGYTF

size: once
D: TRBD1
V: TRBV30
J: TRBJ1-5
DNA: TGTGCCTGGGGAATGACAGGGGGTATGAGCAATCAGCCCCAGCATTTT
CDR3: CAWGMTGGMSNQPQHF

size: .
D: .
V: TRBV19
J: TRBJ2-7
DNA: TGTGCCAGTAGTTTGGCCAAATCCTACGAGCAGTACTTC
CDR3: CASSLAKSYEQYF

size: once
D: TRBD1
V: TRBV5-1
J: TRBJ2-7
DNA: TGCGCCAGCAGCTACGACAGGGGCGAGCAGTACTTC
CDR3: CASSYDRGEQYF

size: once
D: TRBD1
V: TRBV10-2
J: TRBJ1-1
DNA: TGCGCCAGCAGAGACACAGGGGACAAGAACACTGAAGCTTTCTTT
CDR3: CASRDTGDKNTEAFF

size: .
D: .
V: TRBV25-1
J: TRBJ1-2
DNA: TGTGCCAGCAGTGACTGGGGCCTGGGTGGCTACACCTTC
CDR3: CASSDWGLGGYTF

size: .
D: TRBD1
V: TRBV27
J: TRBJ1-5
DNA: TGTGCCAGCAGCTTAAGGACAGGGGGTCAGCCCCAGCATTTT
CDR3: CASSLRTGGQPQHF

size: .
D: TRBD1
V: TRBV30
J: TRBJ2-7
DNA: TGTGCCTGGAGAATCCGGGACAGGGAGGGCGAGCAGTACTTC
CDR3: CAWRIRDREGEQYF

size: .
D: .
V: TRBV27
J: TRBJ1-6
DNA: TGTGCCAGCAGGGAGGAGGGGCTGTGGCCACCCCTCCACTTT
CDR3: CASREEGLWPPLHF

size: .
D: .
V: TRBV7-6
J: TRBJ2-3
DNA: TGTGCCAGCAGCCCCCAGGGGACAGATACGCAGTATTTT
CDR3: CASSPQGTDTQYF

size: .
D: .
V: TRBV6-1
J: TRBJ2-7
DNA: TGTGCCAGCAGTGAAGCGCCAGGGGCCGGAGAGCAGTACTTC
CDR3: CASSEAPGAGEQYF

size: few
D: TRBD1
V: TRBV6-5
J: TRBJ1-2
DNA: TGTGCCAGCAGTTTTCGACAGGGGCGCTATGGCTACACCTTC
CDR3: CASSFRQGRYGYTF

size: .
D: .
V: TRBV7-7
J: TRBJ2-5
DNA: TGTGCCAGCAGTTCGGGAGACCAAGAGACCCAGTACTTC
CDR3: CASSSGDQETQYF

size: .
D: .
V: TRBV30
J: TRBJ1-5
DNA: TGTGCCTGGAGTGTATCGGGGGGCCCCAGGCAGCCCCAGCATTTT
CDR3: CAWSVSGGPRQPQHF

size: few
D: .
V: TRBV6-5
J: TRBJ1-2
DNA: TGTGCCAGCAGTAAGATTCAGGGAGGGTACTATGGCTACACCTTC
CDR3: CASSKIQGGYYGYTF

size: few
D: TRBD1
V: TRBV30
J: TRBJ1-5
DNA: TGTGCCTGGAGTAGAGGGACAGGGAATCAGCCCCAGCATTTT
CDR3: CAWSRGTGNQPQHF

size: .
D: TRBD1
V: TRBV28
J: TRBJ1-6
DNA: TGTGCCAGCAGTTTTACAGGGGGCAATTCACCCCTCCACTTT
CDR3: CASSFTGGNSPLHF

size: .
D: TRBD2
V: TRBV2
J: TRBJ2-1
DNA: TGTGCCAGCAGTGAACAGGCAAGCGGGGGGGCCAACAATGAGCAGTTCTTC
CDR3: CASSEQASGGANNEQFF

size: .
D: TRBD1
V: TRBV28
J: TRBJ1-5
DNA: TGTGCCAGCAGTTCCCTCCGGGACAGGGGAATATCCCAGCATTTT
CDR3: CASSSLRDRGISQHF

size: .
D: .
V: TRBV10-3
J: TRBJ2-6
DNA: TGTGCCATCAGTGAGTTCGCTACTGGGGCCAACGTCCTGACTTTC
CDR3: CAISEFATGANVLTF

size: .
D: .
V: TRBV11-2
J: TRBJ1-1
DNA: TGTGCCAGCAGCTTAGAAGGGGCGTTGGCCACTGAAGCTTTCTTT
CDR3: CASSLEGALATEAFF

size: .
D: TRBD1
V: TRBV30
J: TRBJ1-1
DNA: TGTGCCGGGGGGGGACAGGGCCCCACTGAAGCTTTCTTT
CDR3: CAGGGQGPTEAFF

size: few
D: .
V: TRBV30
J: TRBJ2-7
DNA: TGTGCCTGGAGTCGGGCTAGCGTCTACGAGCAGTACTTC
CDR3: CAWSRASVYEQYF

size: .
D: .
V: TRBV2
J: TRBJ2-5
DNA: TGTGCCAGCGGCACTAAAGAGACCCAGTACTTC
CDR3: CASGTKETQYF

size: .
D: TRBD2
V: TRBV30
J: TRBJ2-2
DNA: TGTGCCTTCCAGCGGGAGGCGAACACCGGGGAGCTGTTTTTT
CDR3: CAFQREANTGELFF

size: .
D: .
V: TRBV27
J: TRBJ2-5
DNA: TGTGCCAGCAGTCTCCTAGAGACCCAGTACTTC
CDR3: CASSLLETQYF

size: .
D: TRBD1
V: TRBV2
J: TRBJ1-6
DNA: TGTGCCAGCACAGGACAGGGAGATTCACCCCTCCACTTT
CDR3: CASTGQGDSPLHF

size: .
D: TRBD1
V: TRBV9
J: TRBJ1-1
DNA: TGTGCCAGCTCCCCAGGGGGGCAGGGGGTCCCTTTCTTT
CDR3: CASSPGGQGVPFF